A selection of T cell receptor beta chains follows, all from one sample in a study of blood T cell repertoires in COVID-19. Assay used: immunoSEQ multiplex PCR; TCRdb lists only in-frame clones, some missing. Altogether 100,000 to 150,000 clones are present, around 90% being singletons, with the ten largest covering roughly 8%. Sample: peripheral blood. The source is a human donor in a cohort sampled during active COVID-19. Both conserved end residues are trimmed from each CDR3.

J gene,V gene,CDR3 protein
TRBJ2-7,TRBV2,ASSEVTSGTYEQY
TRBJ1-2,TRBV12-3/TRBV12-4,ASTTVNYGYT
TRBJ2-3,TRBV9,ASSVAGGDPTDTQY
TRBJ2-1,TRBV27,ASSFRTSGRLSSYNEQF
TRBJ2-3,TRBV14,ASSQGSRSTDTQY
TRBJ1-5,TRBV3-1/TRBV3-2,ASSQQLQGNQPQH
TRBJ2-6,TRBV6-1,ASSEALPGLGSGANVLT
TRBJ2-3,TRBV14,ASSQGPGGAALEDTQY
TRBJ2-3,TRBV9,ASSVLGGTSYTDTQY
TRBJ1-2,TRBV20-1,SSRGAYGYT
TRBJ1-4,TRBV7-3,ASSLTGGAGEKLF
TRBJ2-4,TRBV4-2,ASSQDGGGGTVNIQY
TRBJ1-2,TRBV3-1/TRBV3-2,ASSQDLGTGGGYT
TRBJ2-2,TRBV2,ASSERQVTGELF
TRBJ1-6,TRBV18,ASSPGGYEGNSPLH
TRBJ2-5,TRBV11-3,ASSLGSAQETQY
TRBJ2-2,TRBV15,ATSGRQGVAGELF
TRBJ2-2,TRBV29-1,SAGTGGNNGELF
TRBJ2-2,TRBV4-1,ASSQDIRGTGELF
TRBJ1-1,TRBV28,ASSSPADRVGNTEAF
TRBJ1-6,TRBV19,ASLSSYNSPLH
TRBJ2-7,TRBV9,ASSPRYEQY
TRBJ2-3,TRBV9,ASSPHTDTQY
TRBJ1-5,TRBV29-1,SVAQGFSQPQH
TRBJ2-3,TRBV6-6,ASSYRRLGNTDTQY
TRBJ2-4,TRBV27,ASSPILAKNIQY
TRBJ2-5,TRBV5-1,ASSLDRFGSRQETQY
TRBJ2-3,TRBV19,ASSIGQGFTDTQY
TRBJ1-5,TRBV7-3,ASSFHGETYSNQPQH
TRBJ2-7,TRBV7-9,ASSLGQGTTYEQY
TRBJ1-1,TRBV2,ASSLQGMNTEAF
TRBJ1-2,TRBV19,ASSIRDRWYYGYT
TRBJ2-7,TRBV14,ASSQENAGRGSLSSYEQY
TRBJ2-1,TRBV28,ASSSPGGSGSINEQF
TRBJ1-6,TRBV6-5,ASIRGSDSPLH
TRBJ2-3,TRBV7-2,ASSSDSGRVTDTQY
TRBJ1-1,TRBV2,ASSEGVGGPPNTEAF
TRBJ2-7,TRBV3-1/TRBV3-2,ASSQGLYPGVEQY
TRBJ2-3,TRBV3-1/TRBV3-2,ASSQAASLADTQY
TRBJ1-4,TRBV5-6,ASSRRTGSKEKLF
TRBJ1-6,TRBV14,ASSLYSSYNSPLH
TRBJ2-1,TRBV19,ASRGTYSGSSYNEQF
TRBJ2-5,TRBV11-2,ASSMTSGGATETQY
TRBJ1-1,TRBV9,ASSARQGDTEAF
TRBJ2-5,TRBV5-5,ASSLATGLQETQY
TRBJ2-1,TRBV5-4,ASSQGQGVGGEQF
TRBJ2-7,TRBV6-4,ASSFPTSGEFHEQY
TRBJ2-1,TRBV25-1,ASRDSVSNEQF
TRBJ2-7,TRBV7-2,ASSLSSGAQYEQY
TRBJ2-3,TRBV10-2,ASTILGEDTQY
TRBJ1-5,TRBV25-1,ASSDPGHEYQPQH
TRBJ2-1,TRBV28,ASSAPTGTYNEQF
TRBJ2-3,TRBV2,ASRPTGSWTDTQY
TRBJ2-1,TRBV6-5,ASKEPPYNEQF
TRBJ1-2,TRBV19,ASRHGQTYGYT
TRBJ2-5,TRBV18,ASSLGTSGPGGQY
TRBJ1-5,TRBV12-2,ASRLQGCQPQH
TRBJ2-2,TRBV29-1,SVAPTGRNTGELF
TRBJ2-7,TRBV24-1,ATSDKTGANSYEQY
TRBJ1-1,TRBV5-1,ASSPQVTNTEAF